The subject of this entry is one T cell receptor beta chain. There is no known antigen for this receptor. No base-level quality is on record; no much larger clone is a single base apart. Preparation of the library involved the immunoSEQ multiplex PCR assay. For the multiplex PCR, a mixture combining 60 forward primers for TCR Vbeta segments and 13 reverse primers for TCR Jbeta segments was used. A multiplex PCR assay on genomic DNA amplified the CDR3 region of rearranged TCR beta genes. The amplified TCR beta libraries were sequenced on the Illumina HiSeq System as 87-base-pair reads. Regarding the original processing steps: A later analysis tallied roughly 78 million unique TCR beta chains across the 650 to 750 repertoires, and about 12 million of those chains were shared by two or more donors. To remove PCR and sequencing errors, raw reads were error-corrected and collapsed into unique sequences using a nearest-neighbor algorithm that merged closely related sequences. To assign V, D and J gene segments, CDR3 sequences were aligned to IMGT reference sequences. For a sequence to be retained, at least a six-nucleotide match to both a V gene segment and a J gene segment was required. Rearrangements were called productive when the CDR3 lacked stop codons and stayed in frame with V and J; all others were non-productive. CDR3 was defined according to IMGT convention as the region running from the second conserved V-encoded cysteine to the conserved J-encoded phenylalanine. In an earlier analysis of 500 to 650 of the donors, sequences lacking an unambiguous match to a single V gene segment were excluded. An earlier analysis of 550 to 650 of the donors classified V segments as functional when productive rearrangements were above 56.7% and as segregating when the standard deviation between donors was above 5%. A statistical classification framework was built for diagnosing cytomegalovirus status from the catalog of TCR beta chain sequences. In a later analysis, V and J genes were assigned by comparing TCR nucleotide sequences against IMGT/GENE-DB human TR gene sequences. The TCRdist pipeline was used in a later analysis to assign CDR3 sequences and most-parsimonious VDJ recombination scenarios. In a later analysis, each TCR beta chain was defined by its CDR3 amino acid sequence together with its V-gene family, and reads lacking a unique V-gene family were excluded. To address suspected cross-contamination and a sequencing artifact, a later analysis removed 550 to 750 highly shared, low-generation-probability nucleotide sequences. For each public chain, a later analysis derived a clonal expansion index from normalized ranks of inferred template counts within each repertoire. In a later analysis, generation probabilities were computed using a VDJ recombination model fitted to out-of-frame rearrangements, and the results were checked against IGoR. In a later analysis, TCR-TCR, TCR-HLA and TCR-CMV co-occurrence was scored with hypergeometric tests, and a repertoire-size bias correction was applied to TCR pairs. False discovery rates were estimated in a later analysis by permuting HLA or CMV assignments 20 times. In a later analysis, co-occurring TCRs were grouped with DBSCAN, and TCRdist sequence similarity was added when clustering was performed within HLA-allele-positive subsets. Co-occurrence clustering excluded repertoires with fewer than 30,000 or more than 120,000 public chains, plus five with anomalous nucleotide sharing. Here the immuneACCESS table is served through TCRdb, limited to in-frame sequences with V and J called. Missing clones are a known gap in these copies; in checked studies unresolved V genes cover under half, and the rest lacks a known reason. The DNA gave D and trimming, while V, J and clone size come from that table. A total of 95,000 to 110,000 clones appear in this sample, 78% of them only once. The biggest ten clones account for approximately 1.7% of the sample.

There are 14 amino acids in the CDR3, from cysteine to phenylalanine inclusive. Just the 42-base CDR3 DNA is kept, in frame starting at base 1. The germline V gene supplies CDR1 SGDLS and CDR2 YYNGEE. After removal of 3 bases from V and 6 bases from J, the junction retains 5 bases not matched to a gene. The data are from a study of cytomegalovirus exposure and HLA in healthy donors (dated by TCRdb to about 2017). Turning to the overall study: In an earlier analysis of roughly 500 of the donors, around 290 Gb of sequence data and some 120 million unique TCR beta sequences from 150 million to 200 million T cells were reported. The study was designed to test whether signatures of past pathogen exposure could be identified by cataloging public T cell receptors. An early release covering more than 500 HLA-typed donors comprised approximately 290 gigabases of sequencing data and roughly 85 million unique TCR sequences. An earlier analysis of some 500 of the donors applied high-throughput TCR beta sequencing to assess whether each TCR beta V gene segment acted as functional or pseudogenic. Typing coverage varied by locus: roughly 620-630 donors for A, B, C, DRB1 and DQB1; some 520 for DQA1; over 600 for DPA1; 450 to 480 for DPB1. Rather than using new phenotypic data, the later analysis identified candidate immune exposures from TCR beta sequences and from how often those sequences occurred across donors. A later genetic analysis took genome-wide SNP genotypes for 398 of the 666 donors and used that subset as a discovery cohort. Among the 398 genotyped donors, approximately 81% belonged to the genetic ancestry cluster associated with self-reported Caucasian donors. To study patterns of TCR occurrence, a later analysis re-analyzed previously published TCR beta repertoires from several hundred donors and added high-resolution HLA genotyping. A separate validation cohort of 100 to 150 different subjects was used in addition to the approximately 670-subject first cohort. Every repertoire in the discovery cohort had been generated on one and the same sequencing platform. Because of strong linkage in the cohort, roughly five DR-DQ haplotypes were treated as single units for association and clustering. HLA typing covered class I and class II loci at four-digit resolution. Donor age, sex, ethnicity and CMV serostatus were compiled together with the repertoire data. Using immunosequencing, the study profiled T cell repertoires from fewer than 700 subjects and related those repertoires to cytomegalovirus serostatus. Among 300 to 450 genotyped donors of the cohort, an average of around 240,000 unique TCR beta nucleotide sequences were sequenced per donor, about a sixth of them non-productive. To predict cytomegalovirus infection status, the study combined high-throughput TCR immunosequencing, statistical association of individual TCRs with disease status, and machine learning. Summary of the overall study and its limitations: Sequencing depth was assumed to be roughly uniform across donors in the presence/absence analyses, though that assumption may not hold. A later analysis associated 15,000 or so TCR beta sequences with specific HLA alleles at a false discovery rate of 0.05. Linkage disequilibrium might explain the correlated functional status among segregating V segments, but an unknown experimental factor could not be ruled out. The 87-base-pair reads could not distinguish some IMGT-functional V segments, including TRBV6-2 and TRBV6-3, so those segments were excluded. The cohort was sequenced for TCR beta chains only, and without alpha or paired-chain data the features that could be detected were limited. Assigning TCR associations to individual alleles was difficult when HLA alleles, especially DR and DQ, strongly co-occurred. Because counts were too low, roughly 17 rarely observed V segments, including chromosome 9 orphons, were left out of the earlier analysis of about 500 of the donors. In a later analysis, HLA-associated TCR beta chains showed more clonal expansion and lower generation probabilities than non-associated chains that were equally common. In an earlier analysis of some 550 of the donors, most TCR beta V segments were observed in productive rearrangements about 90% or about 30% of the time, broadly matching IMGT annotations. Most TCR sequences were observed very rarely across donors, whereas some public TCRs were present in many individuals. A total of roughly 160 TCR beta chains were listed by the study as associated with cytomegalovirus. The sequencing pipeline was judged likely to have produced a cluster of highly shared sequence variants as a technical artifact. In vitro tests confirmed that a few of the cytomegalovirus-associated TCR beta chains recognize cytomegalovirus antigens. In a later analysis, the rate of TCR association differed among HLA loci, with DRB1 alleles having the most associated TCRs and HLA-C alleles having the fewest. HLA typing was unavailable for some donors at each locus, so association tests used only the typed subset. For the cohort, immune exposure information was limited to CMV serostatus. According to a later analysis, most CMV-associated TCR beta chains appeared to be HLA-restricted, and the HLA associations seemed to be driven largely by CMV exposure. A further reported finding was that TCR beta sequences accurately predicted the HLA-A and HLA-B alleles for most subjects in the first cohort. An association between a missense DCLRE1C variant and V-gene and J-gene trimming of TCR beta chains was found in a later genetic analysis and replicated in an independent cohort. A later genetic analysis reported fewer N-insertions in productive TCRs among donors in an Asian-associated ancestry cluster than the roughly 620-donor mean. Cytomegalovirus status was reported to be diagnosed by the classifier with high specificity and sensitivity in both the original and validation cohorts. According to the authors, the approach could potentially be generalized to other disease states and immunological phenotypes. Several of the top co-occurrence clusters appeared to be linked to parvovirus B19, influenza, CMV and Epstein-Barr virus, according to a later analysis.

The cohort comprised around 700 healthy bone marrow donors. At the time of sampling, every cohort member was nominally healthy, though immune exposures that went unrecorded were likely present. The donor tested CMV seronegative and was one of the 352 seronegative cohort members. Every donor gave a peripheral blood sample, and the peripheral blood mononuclear cells from that sample were used for TCR beta sequencing. The Qiagen DNeasy Blood Extraction Kit was used to extract genomic DNA from the blood cell samples. The sample was PBMCs. The chain is made from TRBV9 and TRBJ1-5, and 8 junction bases match TRBD1. This TCR was sampled from a woman in her forties in good health and CMV-seronegative. Here is the DNA: TGTGCCAGCAGCGAAGACAGGGGAACTCAGCCCCAGCATTTT. Its protein is CASSEDRGTQPQHF.